The source of this TCR beta chain is a study of T cells in Graves' hyperthyroidism and ophthalmopathy. RNA transcripts served as the template for amplifying TCR beta CDR3 regions. The HTBI primer set was used in a first-round RT-PCR of the TCR CDR3. TCRdb called the multiplex PCR reads again in MiXCR, with one record for every CDR3 protein. This sample has more than 300,000 distinct CDR3 sequences; about a sixth occur once, and the top ten carry 30% to 40%. At least ten counts were recorded for this clonotype. This CDR3 spans 12 amino acids. CDR1 is MDHEN, CDR2 SYDVKM, per germline. V dropped 5 bases and J dropped 7 bases, with 9 bases sitting between them.

This clonotype was obtained from a woman aged 30 to 39 with Graves' hyperthyroidism that later progressed to Graves' ophthalmopathy. The source material was blood. The chain has TRBV28 and TRBJ1-5, with D uncertain. The CDR3 here is CASSPVRQPQHF. CDR3 sequence (DNA): TGTGCCAGCAGTCCCGTACGGCAGCCCCAGCATTTT. The full variable domain, in which reference TRBV28 and TRBJ1-5 provide the parts outside the CDR3, is DVKVTQSSRYLVKRTGEKVFLECVQDMDHENMFWYRQDPGLGLRLIYFSYDVKMKEKGDIPEGYSVSREKKERFSLILESASTNQTSMYLCASSPVRQPQHFGDGTRLSIL.